This TCR beta chain originates from a study of early T cells in non-severe SARS-CoV-2 infection. Across the whole study: Sequencing used unsorted whole-blood bulk RNA, so chains lack pairing.

In germline, CDR1 is SEHNR, CDR2 FQNEAQ (reference sequence). The CDR3 is 15 residues long. Trimming shortened V by 5 bases and J by 8 bases, and 21 bases separated the two germline ends. Many counts were recorded for this clonotype. Its target is not known. Individual cDNA molecules each received unique molecular identifiers attached to them. TCRdb itself ran the 5' RACE reads through MiXCR, one entry per CDR3 protein. Here the sample spans 55,000 to 70,000 distinct CDR3 sequences, 9.5% to 13% being singletons. Notes on the study in general: Comparison of clonotypes with VDJdb favored anti-spike CD8 responses while missing private and CD4 specificities.

The specimen was whole blood. The receptor was isolated from an adult who was a healthcare worker with PCR-confirmed SARS-CoV-2 infection or an uninfected control (not recorded which). The V call is TRBV7-9, the J call TRBJ1-2; D may be TRBD1 (5 bases). The CDR3 bases are TGTGCCAGCAGCCCACATCTCAGGGAACCCACCGGCTACACCTTC. As protein: CASSPHLREPTGYTF.